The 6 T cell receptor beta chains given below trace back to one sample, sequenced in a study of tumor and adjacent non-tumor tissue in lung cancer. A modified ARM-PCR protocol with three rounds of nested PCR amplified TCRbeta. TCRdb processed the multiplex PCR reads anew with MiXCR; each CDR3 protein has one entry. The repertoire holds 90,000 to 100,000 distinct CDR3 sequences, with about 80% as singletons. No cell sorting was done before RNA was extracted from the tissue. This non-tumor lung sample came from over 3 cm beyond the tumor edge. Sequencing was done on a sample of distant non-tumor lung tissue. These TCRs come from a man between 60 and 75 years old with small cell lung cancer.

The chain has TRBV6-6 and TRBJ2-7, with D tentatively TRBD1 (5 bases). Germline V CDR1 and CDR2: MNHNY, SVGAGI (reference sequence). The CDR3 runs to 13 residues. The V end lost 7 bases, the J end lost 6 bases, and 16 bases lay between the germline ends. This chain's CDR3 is CASNHAQGREQYV. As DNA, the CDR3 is TGTGCCAGCAACCACGCGCAGGGTCGCGAGCAGTACGTC.

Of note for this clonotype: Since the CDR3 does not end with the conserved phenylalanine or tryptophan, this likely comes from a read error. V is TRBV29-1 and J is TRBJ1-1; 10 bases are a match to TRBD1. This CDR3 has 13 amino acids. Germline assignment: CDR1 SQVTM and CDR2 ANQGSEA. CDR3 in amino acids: CSVQGQGPPEAFV. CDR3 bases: TGTAGCGTACAGGGACAGGGGCCTCCTGAAGCTTTCGTT.

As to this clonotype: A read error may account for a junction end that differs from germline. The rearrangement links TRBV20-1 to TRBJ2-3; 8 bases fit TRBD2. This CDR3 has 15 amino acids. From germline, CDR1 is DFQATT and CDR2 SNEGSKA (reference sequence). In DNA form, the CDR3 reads TGCAATGCCCGGGGGGGTTTTGGTGGAGGGGATACGCAGTATTTC. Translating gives CNARGGFGGGDTQYF.

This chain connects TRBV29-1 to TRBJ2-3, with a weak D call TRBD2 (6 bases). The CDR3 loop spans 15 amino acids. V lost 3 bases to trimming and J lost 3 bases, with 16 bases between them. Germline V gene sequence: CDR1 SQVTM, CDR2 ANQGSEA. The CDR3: CSVDAGSPQTDTQYF. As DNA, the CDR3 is TGCAGCGTTGACGCGGGGTCGCCACAAACAGATACGCAGTATTTT.

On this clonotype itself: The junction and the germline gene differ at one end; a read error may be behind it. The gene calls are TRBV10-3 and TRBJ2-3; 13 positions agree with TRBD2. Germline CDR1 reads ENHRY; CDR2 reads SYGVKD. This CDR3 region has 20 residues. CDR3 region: CAISESNPGLAGVEADTQYF. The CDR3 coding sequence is TGTGCCATCAGTGAGTCGAATCCTGGACTAGCGGGAGTTGAGGCAGATACACAGTATTTT.

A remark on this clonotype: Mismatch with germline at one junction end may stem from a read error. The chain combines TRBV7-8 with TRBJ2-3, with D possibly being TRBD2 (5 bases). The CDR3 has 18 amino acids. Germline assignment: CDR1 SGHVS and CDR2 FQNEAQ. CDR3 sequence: CASSSTGIGRLITDTQYF. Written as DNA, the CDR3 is TGTGCTAGCAGCTCCACCGGGATAGGGCGTTTAATCACAGATACGCAGTATTTT.